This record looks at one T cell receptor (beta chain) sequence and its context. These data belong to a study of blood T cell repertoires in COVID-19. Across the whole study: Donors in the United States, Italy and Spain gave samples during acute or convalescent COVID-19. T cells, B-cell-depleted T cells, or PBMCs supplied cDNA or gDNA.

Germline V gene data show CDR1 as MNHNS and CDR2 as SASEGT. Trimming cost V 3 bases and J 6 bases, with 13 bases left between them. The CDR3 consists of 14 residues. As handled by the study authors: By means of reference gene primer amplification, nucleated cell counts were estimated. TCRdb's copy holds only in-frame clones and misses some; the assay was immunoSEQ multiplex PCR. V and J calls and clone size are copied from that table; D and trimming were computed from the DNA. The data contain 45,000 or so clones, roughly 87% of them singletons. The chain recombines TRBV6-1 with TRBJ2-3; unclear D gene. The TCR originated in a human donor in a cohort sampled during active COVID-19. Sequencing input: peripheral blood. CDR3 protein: CASSDTPVGDTQYF. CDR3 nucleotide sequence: TGTGCCAGCAGTGATACCCCGGTCGGGGATACGCAGTATTTT.